This TCR beta chain was recovered during a study of blood T cell repertoires in COVID-19. On the study more broadly: The United States, Italy and Spain were the sources of the acute and convalescent COVID-19 samples. The cDNA or gDNA used as material had been derived from T cells, B-cell-depleted T cells, or PBMCs.

Methods used by the authors: Estimation of nucleated cell counts was performed using reference gene primer amplification. Profiled with immunoSEQ multiplex PCR; TCRdb holds only in-frame clones, not every one. V and J calls plus clone size are reproduced from that table; the DNA served to infer D and trimming. The sample carries over 100,000 clones, 84% recorded once. This receptor was identified in a woman between 45 and 60 years old with acute or convalescent COVID-19. Sequenced sample: peripheral blood.

The CDR3 loop reads CASTSDRISGYTF. The CDR3 coding sequence is TGTGCCAGCACCTCTGACAGGATATCTGGCTACACCTTC. The J gene is TRBJ1-2, the V gene TRBV6-6, with D perhaps TRBD1 (6 bases). CDR1 and CDR2 from the germline V gene are MNHNY and SVGAGI (reference sequence). The CDR3 loop spans 13 amino acids. V lost 7 bases and J 7 bases, leaving 16 bases between the germline ends.